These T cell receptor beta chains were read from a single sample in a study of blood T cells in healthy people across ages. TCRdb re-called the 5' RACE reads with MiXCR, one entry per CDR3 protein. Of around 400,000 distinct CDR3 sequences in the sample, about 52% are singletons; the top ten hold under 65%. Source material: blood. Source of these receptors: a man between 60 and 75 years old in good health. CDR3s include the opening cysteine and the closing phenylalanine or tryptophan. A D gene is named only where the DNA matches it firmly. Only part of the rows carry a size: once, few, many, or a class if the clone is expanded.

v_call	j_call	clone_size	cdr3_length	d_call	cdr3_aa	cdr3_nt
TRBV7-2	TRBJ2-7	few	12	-	CASSLYGTEQYF	TGTGCCAGCAGCTTATACGGAACTGAGCAGTACTTC
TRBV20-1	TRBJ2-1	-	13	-	CSARREGTNEQFF	TGCAGTGCTAGACGGGAAGGGACGAATGAGCAGTTCTTC
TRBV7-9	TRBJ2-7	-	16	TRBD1	CASGRQGPPTSYEQYF	TGTGCCAGCGGTAGACAGGGCCCCCCAACCTCCTACGAGCAGTACTTC
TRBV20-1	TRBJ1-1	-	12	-	CSVVRAGTEAFF	TGCAGTGTTGTCAGGGCGGGCACTGAAGCTTTCTTT
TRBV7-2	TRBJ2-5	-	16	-	CASSLETGWGQETQYF	TGTGCCAGCAGCCTGGAGACAGGCTGGGGCCAAGAGACCCAGTACTTC
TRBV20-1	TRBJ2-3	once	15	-	CSARGLSDPTDTQYF	TGCAGTGCTAGAGGCCTAAGCGACCCCACAGATACGCAGTATTTT
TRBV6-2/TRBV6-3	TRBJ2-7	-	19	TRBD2	CASSNPGLAGGLLEYEQYF	TGTGCCAGCTCTAACCCGGGACTAGCGGGAGGCCTACTTGAATACGAGCAGTACTTC
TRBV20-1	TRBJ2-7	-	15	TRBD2	CSASRLAGHYNEQYF	TGCAGTGCTAGTCGACTAGCGGGTCACTACAATGAGCAGTACTTC
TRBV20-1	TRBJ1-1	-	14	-	CSASRGSTNTEAFF	TGCAGTGCCTCAAGGGGGTCCACGAACACTGAAGCTTTCTTT
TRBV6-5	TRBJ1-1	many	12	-	CASEGLDTEAFF	TGTGCCAGCGAGGGGCTGGACACTGAAGCTTTCTTT
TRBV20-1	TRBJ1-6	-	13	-	CSARVQNNSPLHF	TGCAGTGCTAGGGTACAGAATAATTCACCCCTCCACTTT
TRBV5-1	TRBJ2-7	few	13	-	CASSKDWAGEQYF	TGCGCCAGCAGCAAAGATTGGGCCGGGGAGCAGTACTTC
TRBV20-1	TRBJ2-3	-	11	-	CSALRADTQYF	TGCAGTGCTCTGAGGGCAGATACGCAGTATTTT
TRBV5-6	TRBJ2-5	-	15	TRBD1	CASSSGQGFGETQYF	TGTGCCAGCAGCTCGGGACAGGGATTTGGTGAGACCCAGTACTTC
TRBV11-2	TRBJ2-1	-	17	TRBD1	CASSLEALGTGWNEQFF	TGTGCCAGCAGCTTAGAGGCCCTCGGGACAGGGTGGAATGAGCAGTTCTTC
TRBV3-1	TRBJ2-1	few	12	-	CASSQDGGRQFF	TGTGCCAGCAGCCAAGACGGGGGGCGGCAGTTCTTC
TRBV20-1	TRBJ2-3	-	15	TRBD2	CSARGTSGKKDTQYF	TGCAGTGCTAGAGGGACTAGCGGGAAGAAAGATACGCAGTATTTT
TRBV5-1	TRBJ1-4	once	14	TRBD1	CASSVGQGNEKLFF	TGCGCCAGCAGCGTCGGACAGGGGAATGAAAAACTGTTTTTT
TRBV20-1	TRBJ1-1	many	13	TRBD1	CSARTGGAPEAFF	TGCAGTGCACGAACAGGGGGCGCCCCTGAAGCTTTCTTT
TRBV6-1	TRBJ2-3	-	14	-	CASSVGASTGTQYF	TGTGCCAGCAGTGTGGGGGCCAGCACAGGTACGCAGTATTTT
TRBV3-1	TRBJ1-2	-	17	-	CASSQENREFGYYGYTF	TGTGCCAGCAGCCAAGAGAACAGGGAATTCGGTTATTATGGCTACACCTTC
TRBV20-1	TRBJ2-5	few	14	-	CSARDPLGSLEQYF	TGCAGTGCTAGAGATCCGCTCGGCAGCCTGGAGCAGTACTTC
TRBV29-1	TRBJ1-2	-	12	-	CSVQPRTYGYTF	TGCAGCGTTCAGCCCAGGACTTATGGCTACACCTTC
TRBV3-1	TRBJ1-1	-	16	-	CASSQRSQSVNTEAFF	TGTGCCAGCAGCCAAAGGTCTCAGTCGGTGAACACTGAAGCTTTCTTT
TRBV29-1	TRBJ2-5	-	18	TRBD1	CSVDSSLLGTGGGETQYF	TGCAGCGTTGATTCTTCGTTGCTCGGGACAGGGGGCGGGGAGACCCAGTACTTC
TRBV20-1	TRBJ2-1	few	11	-	CSASPQVGQFF	TGCAGTGCTAGTCCCCAGGTTGGGCAGTTCTTC
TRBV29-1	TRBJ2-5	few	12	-	CSGDTDGRTQYF	TGCAGCGGAGATACGGACGGGAGGACCCAGTACTTC
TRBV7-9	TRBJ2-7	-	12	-	CASRDSDYEQYF	TGTGCCAGCCGAGACAGTGACTACGAGCAGTACTTC
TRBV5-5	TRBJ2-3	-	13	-	CASSQKGVDTQYF	TGTGCCAGCAGCCAGAAGGGGGTTGATACGCAGTATTTT
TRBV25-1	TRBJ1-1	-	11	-	CASSRSREAFF	TGTGCCAGCAGTAGGAGCCGTGAAGCTTTCTTT
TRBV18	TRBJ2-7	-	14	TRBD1	CASSDRGFTYEQYF	TGTGCCAGCTCGGACAGGGGTTTTACGTACGAGCAGTACTTC
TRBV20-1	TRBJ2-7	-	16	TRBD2	CSARQFKAGAIGEQYF	TGCAGTGCTAGACAGTTCAAGGCGGGAGCTATTGGCGAGCAGTACTTC
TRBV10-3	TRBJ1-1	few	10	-	CAPHGSEAFF	TGTGCCCCCCATGGGTCTGAAGCTTTCTTT
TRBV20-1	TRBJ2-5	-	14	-	CSARGGEDRETQYF	TGCAGTGCTAGAGGGGGCGAGGATAGGGAGACCCAGTACTTC
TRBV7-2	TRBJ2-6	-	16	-	CASSPQVASGANVLTF	TGTGCCAGCAGCCCCCAGGTTGCCTCTGGGGCCAACGTCCTGACTTTC